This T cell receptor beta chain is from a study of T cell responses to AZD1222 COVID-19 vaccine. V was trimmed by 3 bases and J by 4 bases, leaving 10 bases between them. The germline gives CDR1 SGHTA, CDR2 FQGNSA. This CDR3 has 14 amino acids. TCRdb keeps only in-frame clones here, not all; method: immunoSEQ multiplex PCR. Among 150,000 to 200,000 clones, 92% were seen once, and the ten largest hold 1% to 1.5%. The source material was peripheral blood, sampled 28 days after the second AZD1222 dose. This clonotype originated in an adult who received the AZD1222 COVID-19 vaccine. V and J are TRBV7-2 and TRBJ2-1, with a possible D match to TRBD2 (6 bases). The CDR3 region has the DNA TGTGCCAGCAGCTTTAGCGGAGGTTACAATGAGCAGTTCTTC. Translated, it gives CASSFSGGYNEQFF.